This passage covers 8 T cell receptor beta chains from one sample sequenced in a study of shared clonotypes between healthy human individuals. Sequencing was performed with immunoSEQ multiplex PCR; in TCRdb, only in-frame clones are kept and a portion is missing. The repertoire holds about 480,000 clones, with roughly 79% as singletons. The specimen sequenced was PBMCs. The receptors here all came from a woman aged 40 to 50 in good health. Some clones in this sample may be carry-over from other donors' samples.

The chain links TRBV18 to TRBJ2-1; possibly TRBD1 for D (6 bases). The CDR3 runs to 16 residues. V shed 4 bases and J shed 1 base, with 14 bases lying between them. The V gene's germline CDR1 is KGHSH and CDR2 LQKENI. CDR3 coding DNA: TGTGCCAGCTCACGACAGGACGGAACATCCTACAATGAGCAGTTCTTC. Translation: CASSRQDGTSYNEQFF.

CDR3 nucleotides: TGTGCCAGCAGCTTGGGACTAGCGGGAGGGCCCTCTGGGGAGCAGTACTTC. It translates to CASSLGLAGGPSGEQYF. This rearrangement joins TRBV13 to TRBJ2-7, with TRBD2 matching 16 bases. The CDR3 is made up of 17 amino acids. The V gene's germline CDR1 is PRHDT and CDR2 FYEKMQ (reference sequence). The ends lost 3 bases at V and 7 bases at J; junction bases unmatched: 9.

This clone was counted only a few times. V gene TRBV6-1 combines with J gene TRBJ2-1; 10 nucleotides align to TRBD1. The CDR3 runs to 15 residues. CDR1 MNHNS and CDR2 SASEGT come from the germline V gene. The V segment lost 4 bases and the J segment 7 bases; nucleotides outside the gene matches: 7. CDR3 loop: CASSARTGGGNEQFF. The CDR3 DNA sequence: TGTGCCAGCAGTGCCCGGACAGGGGGTGGGAATGAGCAGTTCTTC.

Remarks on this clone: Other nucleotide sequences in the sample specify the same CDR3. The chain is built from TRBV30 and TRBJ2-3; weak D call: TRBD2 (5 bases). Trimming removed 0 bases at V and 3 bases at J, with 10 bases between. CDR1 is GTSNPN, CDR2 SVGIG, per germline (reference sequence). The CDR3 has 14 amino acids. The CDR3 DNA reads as TGTGCCTGGAGTGTACGAGGAGGTACAGATACGCAGTATTTT. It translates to CAWSVRGGTDTQYF.

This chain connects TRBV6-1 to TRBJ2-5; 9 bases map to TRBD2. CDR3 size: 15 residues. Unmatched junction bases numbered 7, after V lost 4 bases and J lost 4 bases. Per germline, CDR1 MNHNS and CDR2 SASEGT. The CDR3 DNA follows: TGTGCCAGCAGTGTCCGTAGCGGGAGCGGAGAGACCCAGTACTTC. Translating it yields CASSVRSGSGETQYF.

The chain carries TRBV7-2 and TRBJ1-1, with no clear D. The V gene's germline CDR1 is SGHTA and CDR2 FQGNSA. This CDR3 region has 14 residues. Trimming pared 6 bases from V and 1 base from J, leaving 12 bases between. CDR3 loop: CASRDRLTNTEAFF. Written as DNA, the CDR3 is TGTGCCAGCAGGGACCGACTCACGAACACTGAAGCTTTCTTT. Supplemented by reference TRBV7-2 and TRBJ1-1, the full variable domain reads GAGVSQSPSNKVTEKGKDVELRCDPISGHTALYWYRQSLGQGLEFLIYFQGNSAPDKSGLPSDRFSAERTGGSVSTLTIQRTQQEDSAVYLCASRDRLTNTEAFFGQGTRLTVV.

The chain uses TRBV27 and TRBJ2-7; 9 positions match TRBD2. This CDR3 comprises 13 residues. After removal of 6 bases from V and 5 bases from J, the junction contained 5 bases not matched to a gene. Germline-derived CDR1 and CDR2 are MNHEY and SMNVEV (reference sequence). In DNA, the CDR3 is TGTGCCAGCAGGAGCGGGAGGTCCCACGAGCAGTACTTC. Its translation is CASRSGRSHEQYF.

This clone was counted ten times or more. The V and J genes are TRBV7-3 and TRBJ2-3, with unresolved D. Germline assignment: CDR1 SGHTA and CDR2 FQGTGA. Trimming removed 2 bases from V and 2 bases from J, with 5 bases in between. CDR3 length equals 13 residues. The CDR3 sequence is CASSLGVTDTQYF. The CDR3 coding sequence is TGTGCCAGCAGCTTAGGGGTCACAGATACGCAGTATTTT.